The rows below give T cell receptor beta chains drawn from one sample of a study of shared clonotypes between healthy human individuals. Generated by immunoSEQ multiplex PCR, the TCRdb table keeps only in-frame clones and is missing some. The sample includes more than 1,200,000 clones, around 98.5% of them seen just once. The sequenced sample was naive CD4+ T cells sorted from blood. The origin of the receptors is a young man in good health. Each CDR3 is given with its conserved first and last residue. A D gene is named only where the DNA matches it firmly. Part of the rows lack a size; the others show once, few, many or a class for expanded clones.

. | TRBJ2-7 | TRBV7-2 | . | CASSFPGKYEQYF | TGTGCCAGCAGCTTCCCGGGGAAGTACGAGCAGTACTTC
TRBD1 | TRBJ1-5 | TRBV18 | once | CASSPPGGGRGSNQPQHF | TGTGCCAGCTCACCCCCCGGAGGGGGCAGGGGGAGCAATCAGCCCCAGCATTTT
. | TRBJ2-5 | TRBV7-9 | . | CASSLGGPGETQYF | TGTGCCAGCAGCTTGGGGGGCCCGGGAGAGACCCAGTACTTC
. | TRBJ2-2 | TRBV9 | once | CASSVGSRATNTGELFF | TGTGCCAGCAGCGTAGGGAGCCGTGCGACGAACACCGGGGAGCTGTTTTTT
TRBD2 | TRBJ2-7 | TRBV6-5 | . | CASSRGGYEQYF | TGTGCCAGCAGCCGGGGGGGGTACGAGCAGTACTTC
TRBD1 | TRBJ2-5 | TRBV9 | . | CASSFGTVGQETQYF | TGTGCCAGCAGCTTCGGGACAGTTGGGCAAGAGACCCAGTACTTC
TRBD2 | TRBJ2-7 | TRBV5-1 | . | CASSFTSGYTEQYF | TGCGCCAGCAGCTTTACTAGCGGTTATACGGAGCAGTACTTC
. | TRBJ2-7 | TRBV7-3 | . | CASSLQPTGEQYF | TGTGCCAGCAGCTTACAGCCCACCGGCGAGCAGTACTTC
. | TRBJ2-1 | TRBV7-6 | . | CASSNGGNEQFF | TGTGCCAGCAGCAATGGGGGGAATGAGCAGTTCTTC
. | TRBJ2-1 | TRBV10-2 | . | CASSEIGRRSSYNEQFF | TGCGCCAGCAGTGAGATAGGCAGGAGAAGCTCCTACAATGAGCAGTTCTTC
TRBD1 | TRBJ2-7 | TRBV5-1 | . | CASSPNPGTGGYEQYF | TGCGCCAGCAGCCCCAACCCCGGGACAGGGGGCTACGAGCAGTACTTC
. | TRBJ2-2 | TRBV5-4 | . | CASSRGGPLVSAGGELFF | TGTGCCAGCAGCCGTGGCGGGCCCTTAGTCAGCGCGGGCGGGGAGCTGTTTTTT
TRBD2 | TRBJ2-2 | TRBV5-4 | . | CASSLRGAGELFF | TGTGCCAGCAGCTTACGGGGGGCCGGGGAGCTGTTTTTT
. | TRBJ2-5 | TRBV5-1 | . | CASSRGDSASETQYF | TGCGCCAGCAGCAGGGGAGATAGCGCCTCAGAGACCCAGTACTTC
TRBD2 | TRBJ2-5 | TRBV11-2 | . | CASSLEMTSGQETQYF | TGTGCCAGCAGCTTAGAAATGACTAGCGGCCAAGAGACCCAGTACTTC
. | TRBJ1-1 | TRBV6-1 | . | CASRGRSLNTEAFF | TGTGCCAGCAGGGGACGGAGTCTGAACACTGAAGCTTTCTTT
. | TRBJ2-1 | TRBV27 | once | CASRGQFLISYNEQFF | TGTGCCAGCAGAGGACAGTTCCTCATCTCCTACAATGAGCAGTTCTTC
TRBD2 | TRBJ2-7 | TRBV28 | . | CASSLGGGSSYEQYF | TGTGCCAGCAGTTTAGGCGGCGGGAGCTCCTACGAGCAGTACTTC
TRBD1 | TRBJ2-2 | TRBV18 | . | CASSTGTGALTGELFF | TGTGCCAGCTCCACCGGGACAGGGGCCCTCACCGGGGAGCTGTTTTTT
TRBD2 | TRBJ2-3 | TRBV5-1 | . | CASTPGTSSTQYF | TGCGCCAGCACCCCGGGGACTAGCAGTACGCAGTATTTT
. | TRBJ2-3 | TRBV25-1 | . | CASSGTLTDTQYF | TGTGCCAGCAGTGGGACACTCACAGATACGCAGTATTTT
TRBD1 | TRBJ2-5 | TRBV10-3 | . | CAISEGTGEGDQYF | TGTGCCATCAGTGAAGGGACAGGAGAAGGTGACCAGTACTTC
. | TRBJ2-7 | TRBV2 | . | CASSVRGWGEQYF | TGTGCCAGCAGTGTACGTGGATGGGGAGAGCAGTACTTC
TRBD1 | TRBJ2-3 | TRBV6-6 | . | CASSYARGLTDTQYF | TGTGCCAGCAGTTACGCCAGGGGGCTCACAGATACGCAGTATTTT
. | TRBJ2-4 | TRBV9 | . | CASSKQGGVAKNIQYF | TGTGCCAGCAGCAAACAGGGTGGTGTAGCCAAAAACATTCAGTACTTC
. | TRBJ2-5 | TRBV5-1 | . | CASSVPGETQYF | TGCGCCAGCAGTGTGCCAGGGGAGACCCAGTACTTC
. | TRBJ2-2 | TRBV28 | . | CASRPRWRLRTGELFF | TGTGCCAGTAGACCCCGCTGGAGGTTGAGGACCGGGGAGCTGTTTTTT
TRBD1 | TRBJ2-7 | TRBV7-2 | . | CASSHLLGQQGGVEQYF | TGTGCCAGCAGCCACTTACTGGGACAGCAAGGGGGTGTCGAGCAGTACTTC
. | TRBJ2-1 | TRBV5-1 | . | CASSLVNNEQFF | TGCGCCAGCAGCTTGGTAAACAATGAGCAGTTCTTC
. | TRBJ1-1 | TRBV5-1 | . | CASSLDGMNTEAFF | TGCGCCAGCAGCTTAGACGGCATGAACACTGAAGCTTTCTTT
. | TRBJ2-7 | TRBV5-6 | . | CASSVITRDLHYEQYF | TGTGCCAGCAGCGTGATTACCCGGGACTTACACTACGAGCAGTACTTC
. | TRBJ1-6 | TRBV11-2 | . | CASSFLRGSNSPLHF | TGTGCCAGCAGCTTCCTAAGGGGTTCTAATTCACCCCTCCACTTT
TRBD2 | TRBJ2-2 | TRBV5-1 | once | CASSLGRGSRGTGELFF | TGCGCCAGCAGCTTGGGGCGCGGGAGTAGGGGCACCGGGGAGCTGTTTTTT
TRBD2 | TRBJ2-4 | TRBV14 | . | CASSQELAGGRVGNIQYF | TGTGCCAGCAGCCAAGAATTAGCGGGAGGCCGTGTGGGAAACATTCAGTACTTC
TRBD2 | TRBJ2-7 | TRBV5-6 | . | CASSEIAGGRFGSNEQYF | TGTGCCAGCAGCGAGATAGCGGGAGGTCGGTTCGGGTCCAACGAGCAGTACTTC
. | TRBJ1-1 | TRBV9 | once | CASSVGARDTEAFF | TGTGCCAGCAGCGTAGGAGCGAGGGACACTGAAGCTTTCTTT
TRBD1 | TRBJ1-5 | TRBV28 | . | CASSPGTGGRQPQHF | TGTGCCAGCAGTCCAGGGACAGGGGGGAGACAGCCCCAGCATTTT